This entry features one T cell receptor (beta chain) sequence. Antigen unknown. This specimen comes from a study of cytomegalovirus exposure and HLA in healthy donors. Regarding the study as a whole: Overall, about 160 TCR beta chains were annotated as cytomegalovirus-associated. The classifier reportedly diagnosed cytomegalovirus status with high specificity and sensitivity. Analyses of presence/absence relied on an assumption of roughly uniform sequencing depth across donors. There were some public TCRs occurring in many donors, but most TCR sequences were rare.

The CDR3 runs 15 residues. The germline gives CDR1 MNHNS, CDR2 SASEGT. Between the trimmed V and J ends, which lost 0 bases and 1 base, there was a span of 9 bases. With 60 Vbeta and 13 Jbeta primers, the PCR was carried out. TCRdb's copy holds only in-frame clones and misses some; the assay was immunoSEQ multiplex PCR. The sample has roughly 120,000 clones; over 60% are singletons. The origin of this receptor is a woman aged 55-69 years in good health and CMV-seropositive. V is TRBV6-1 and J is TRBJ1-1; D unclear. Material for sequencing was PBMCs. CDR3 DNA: TGTGCCAGCAGTGAAGCAGACACCTGGAACACTGAAGCTTTCTTT. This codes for CASSEADTWNTEAFF.